This TCR beta chain was sequenced for a study of post-analysis software for immune sequencing data. Overall study findings and caveats: In patients, TRBV5-6, TRBV5-1 and TRBV20-1 belonged to roughly 5 TRBV segments found more frequently than in controls. Normalized Chao1 diversity in multiple sclerosis patients fell significantly below that of controls.

This CDR3 region has 14 residues. V lost 4 bases and J lost 2, with 11 bases in between. Germline CDR1 is SGHRS and CDR2 is YFSETQ. Included in the TCR beta cDNA libraries were unique molecular identifiers. TCRdb independently ran MiXCR on the PCR reads; one entry per CDR3 protein. The profile shows fewer than 700,000 distinct CDR3 sequences, about 40% of them singletons. About this clonotype: Antigen specificity is unknown.

Sequenced: blood. The chain combines TRBV5-1 with TRBJ2-3; unclear D gene. The sequence derives from a girl between 10 and 17 years old with multiple sclerosis. In DNA form, the CDR3 reads TGCGCCAGCAGCCACCTCGAGGACACAGATACGCAGTATTTT. Protein product: CASSHLEDTDTQYF. Supplemented by reference TRBV5-1 and TRBJ2-3, the full variable domain reads KAGVTQTPRYLIKTRGQQVTLSCSPISGHRSVSWYQQTPGQGLQFLFEYFSETQRNKGNFPGRFSGRQFSNSRSEMNVSTLELGDSALYLCASSHLEDTDTQYFGPGTRLTVL.